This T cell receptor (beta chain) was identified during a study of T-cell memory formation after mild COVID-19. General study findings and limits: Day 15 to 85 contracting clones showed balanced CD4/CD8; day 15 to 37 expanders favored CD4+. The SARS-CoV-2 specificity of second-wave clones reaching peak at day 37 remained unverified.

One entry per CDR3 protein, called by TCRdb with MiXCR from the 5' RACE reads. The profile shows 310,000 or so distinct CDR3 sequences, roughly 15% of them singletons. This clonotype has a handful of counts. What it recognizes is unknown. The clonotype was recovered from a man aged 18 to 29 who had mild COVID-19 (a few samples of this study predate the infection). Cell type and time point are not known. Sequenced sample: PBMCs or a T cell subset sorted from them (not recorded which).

The CDR3 here is CASSIGTSGSTDTQYF. The DNA for the CDR3 is TGTGCCAGTAGTATCGGGACTAGCGGGAGCACAGATACGCAGTATTTT. This chain links TRBV19 with TRBJ2-3, with TRBD2 matching 12 bases. V lost 3 bases to trimming and J lost 0 bases; unmatched junction nucleotides: 1. The CDR3 sequence is 16 residues long. Germline V gene data show CDR1 as LNHDA and CDR2 as SQIVND (reference sequence).